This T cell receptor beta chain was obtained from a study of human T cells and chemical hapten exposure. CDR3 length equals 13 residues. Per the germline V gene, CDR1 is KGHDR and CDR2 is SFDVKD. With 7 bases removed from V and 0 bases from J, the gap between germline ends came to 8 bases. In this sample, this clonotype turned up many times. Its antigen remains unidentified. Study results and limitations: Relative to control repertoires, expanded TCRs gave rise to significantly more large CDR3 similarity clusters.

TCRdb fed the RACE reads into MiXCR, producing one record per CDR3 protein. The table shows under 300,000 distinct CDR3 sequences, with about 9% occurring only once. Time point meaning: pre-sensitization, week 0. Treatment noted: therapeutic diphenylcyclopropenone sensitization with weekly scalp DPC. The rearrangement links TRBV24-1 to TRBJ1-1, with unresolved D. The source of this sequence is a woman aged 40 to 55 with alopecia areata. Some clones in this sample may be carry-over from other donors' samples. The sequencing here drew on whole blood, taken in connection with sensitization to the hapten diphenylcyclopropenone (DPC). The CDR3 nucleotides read TGTGCCACCAGAGGAGCTTTGAACACTGAAGCTTTCTTT. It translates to CATRGALNTEAFF.